This T cell receptor beta chain was identified in a study of graft-versus-host responses after intestinal transplantation. In the study overall: Isolated intestinal, liver-intestinal, or multivisceral transplants had been given to the recipients. All recipients were given anti-thymocyte globulin induction, and tacrolimus and steroids were then administered for approximately 3 years. Study-level findings and limits: GvH clones turned up in recipient marrow; some had shown up first in ileum or blood. High graft-versus-host to host-versus-graft clonal ratios were found in allografts of patients who had graft-donor T cell macrochimerism.

Germline V lookup: CDR1 SGHNT, CDR2 YENEEA. This CDR3 spans 13 amino acids. Trimming took off 3 bases at V and 7 bases at J, with 12 bases between the two ends. Note on this clone: As yet, its antigen is unknown.

Libraries were prepared by immunoSEQ multiplex PCR; TCRdb keeps only in-frame clonotypes and omits some of them. The table has fewer than 90,000 clones, 94% seen once. The sequence was collected from a human donor who was the organ donor for an intestinal transplant. The specimen comprised unstimulated CD4+ T cells sorted from spleen or lymph node cells, sampled before transplant. This rearrangement joins TRBV11-3 to TRBJ2-5; D is possibly TRBD2 (6 bases). The CDR3 nucleotides read TGTGCCAGCAGCTTGGTCCAGGGAGGGACCCAGTACTTC. Translation: CASSLVQGGTQYF.